The sequence of this TCR beta chain was determined in a study of vaccination and CD4 T cells after COVID-19. Study in general: Spike peptides, overlapping and drawn from SARS-CoV-2, HCoV-NL63, HCoV-OC43 and HCoV-229E, were used to stimulate cells.

The Oncomine TCR Beta short-read assay was applied to DNA of cultured CD4+ T cells. TCRdb re-derived calls from the PCR reads in MiXCR, one entry per CDR3 protein. The sample contains tens of thousands of distinct CDR3 sequences, 43% of which appear only once. As for treatment: approximately nine-day PBMC culture with coronavirus spike peptide pools or control peptides (ViraFEST assay). As concerns this clonotype: Its target is not known.

V lost 2 bases and J lost 6, with 10 bases in between. This CDR3 region has 14 residues. Sequencing was done on a sample of CD4+ T cells from blood, cultured in vitro. The chain employs TRBV12-3 or TRBV12-4 and TRBJ2-2, with D unclear. This receptor was obtained from a human donor who had recovered from COVID-19. As DNA, the CDR3 is TGTGCCAGCAGTTTAAGTGGTGTTTCCGGGGAGCTGTTTTTT. This translates into CASSLSGVSGELFF.